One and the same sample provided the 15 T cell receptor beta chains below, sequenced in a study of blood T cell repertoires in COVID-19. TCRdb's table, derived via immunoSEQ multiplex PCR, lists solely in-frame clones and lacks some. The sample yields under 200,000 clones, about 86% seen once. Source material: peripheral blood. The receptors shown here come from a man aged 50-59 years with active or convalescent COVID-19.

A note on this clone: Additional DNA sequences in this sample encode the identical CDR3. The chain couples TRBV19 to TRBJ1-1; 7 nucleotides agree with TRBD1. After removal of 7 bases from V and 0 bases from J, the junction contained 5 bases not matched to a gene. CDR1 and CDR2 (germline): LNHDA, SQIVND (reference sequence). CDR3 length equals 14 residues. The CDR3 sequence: CASTPGGVNTEAFF. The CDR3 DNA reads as TGTGCCAGTACCCCAGGGGGTGTGAACACTGAAGCTTTCTTT.

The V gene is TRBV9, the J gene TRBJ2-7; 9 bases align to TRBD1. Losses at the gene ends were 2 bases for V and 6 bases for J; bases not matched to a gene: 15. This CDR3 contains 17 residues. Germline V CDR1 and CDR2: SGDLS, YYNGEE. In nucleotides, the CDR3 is TGTGCCAGCAGCGTCCGGGACAGGGAGGGAGGCCTTCTCGAGCAGTACTTC. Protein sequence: CASSVRDREGGLLEQYF.

In DNA form, the CDR3 reads TGCAGCGTTCGGGGACACACGGTTGTTAACACTGAAGCTTTCTTT. Protein sequence: CSVRGHTVVNTEAFF. This chain joins TRBV29-1 and TRBJ1-1; D possibly corresponds to TRBD1 (6 bases). Trimming cost V 5 bases and J 2 bases, with 18 bases left between them. Germline-derived CDR1 and CDR2 are SQVTM and ANQGSEA. CDR3 size: 15 residues.

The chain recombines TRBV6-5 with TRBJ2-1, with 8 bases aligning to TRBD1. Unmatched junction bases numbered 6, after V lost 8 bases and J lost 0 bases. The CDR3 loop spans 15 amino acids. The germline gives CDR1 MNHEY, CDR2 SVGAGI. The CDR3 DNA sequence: TGTGCCAGCGGACCCCAGGGGGCCTCCTACAATGAGCAGTTCTTC. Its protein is CASGPQGASYNEQFF.

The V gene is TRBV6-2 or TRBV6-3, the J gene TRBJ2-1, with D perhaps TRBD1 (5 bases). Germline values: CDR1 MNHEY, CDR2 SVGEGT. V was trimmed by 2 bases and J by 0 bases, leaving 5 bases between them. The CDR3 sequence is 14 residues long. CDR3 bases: TGTGCCAGCAGTTACGACAGCTCCTACAATGAGCAGTTCTTC. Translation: CASSYDSSYNEQFF.

CDR3 protein: CASSPDRSNQPQHF. The CDR3 DNA reads TGTGCCAGCAGCCCGGACAGGTCCAATCAGCCCCAGCATTTT. The chain combines TRBV7-8 with TRBJ1-5; TRBD1 matches at 7 bases. J was trimmed by 3 bases and V by 5 bases; bases with no gene match: 4. This CDR3 is built from 14 residues. Germline V CDR1 and CDR2: SGHVS, FQNEAQ.

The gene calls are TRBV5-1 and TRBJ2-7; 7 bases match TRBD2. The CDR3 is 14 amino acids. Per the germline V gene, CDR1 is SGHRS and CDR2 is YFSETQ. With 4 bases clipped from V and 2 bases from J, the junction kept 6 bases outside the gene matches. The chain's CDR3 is CASSPGTTTYEQYF. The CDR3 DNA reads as TGCGCCAGCAGCCCCGGGACTACAACCTACGAGCAGTACTTC.

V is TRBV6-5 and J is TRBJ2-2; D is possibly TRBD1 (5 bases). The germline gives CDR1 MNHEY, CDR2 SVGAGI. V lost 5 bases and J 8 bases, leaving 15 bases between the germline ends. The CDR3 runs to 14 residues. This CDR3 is CASSQIQVTGELFF. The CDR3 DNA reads TGTGCCAGCAGTCAAATACAGGTTACGGGGGAGCTGTTTTTT.

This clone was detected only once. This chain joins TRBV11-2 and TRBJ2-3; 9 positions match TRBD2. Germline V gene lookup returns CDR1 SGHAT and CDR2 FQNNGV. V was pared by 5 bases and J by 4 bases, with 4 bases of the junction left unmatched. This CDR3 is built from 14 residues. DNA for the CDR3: TGTGCCAGCAGCCTGGGACTAGCTCCAGATACGCAGTATTTT. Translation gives CASSLGLAPDTQYF.

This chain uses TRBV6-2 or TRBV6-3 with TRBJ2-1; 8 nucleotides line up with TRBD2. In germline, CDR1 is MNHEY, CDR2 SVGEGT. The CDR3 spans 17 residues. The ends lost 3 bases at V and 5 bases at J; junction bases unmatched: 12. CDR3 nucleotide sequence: TGTGCCAGCAGTTATCTTTTAGCGGGAAGTCGGAACAATGAGCAGTTCTTC. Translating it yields CASSYLLAGSRNNEQFF.

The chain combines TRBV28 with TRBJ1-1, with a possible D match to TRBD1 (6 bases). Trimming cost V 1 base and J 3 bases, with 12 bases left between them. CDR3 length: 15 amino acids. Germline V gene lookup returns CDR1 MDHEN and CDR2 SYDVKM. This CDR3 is CASSLSTGRYTEAFF. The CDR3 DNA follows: TGTGCCAGCAGTTTATCTACAGGGCGGTACACTGAAGCTTTCTTT.

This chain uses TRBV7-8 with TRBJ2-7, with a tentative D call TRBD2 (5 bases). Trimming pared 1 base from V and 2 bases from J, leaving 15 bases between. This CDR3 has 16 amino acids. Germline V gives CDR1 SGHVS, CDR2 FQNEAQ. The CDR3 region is CASSLVADYGTYEQYF. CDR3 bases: TGTGCCAGCAGCTTAGTCGCAGACTATGGCACCTACGAGCAGTACTTC.

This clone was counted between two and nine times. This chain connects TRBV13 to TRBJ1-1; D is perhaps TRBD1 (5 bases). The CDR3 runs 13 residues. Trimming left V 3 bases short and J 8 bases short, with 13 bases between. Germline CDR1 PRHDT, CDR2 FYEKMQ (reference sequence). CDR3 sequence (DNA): TGTGCCAGCAGCTTGGGGCCAGGGTTAGAAGCTTTCTTT. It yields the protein CASSLGPGLEAFF.

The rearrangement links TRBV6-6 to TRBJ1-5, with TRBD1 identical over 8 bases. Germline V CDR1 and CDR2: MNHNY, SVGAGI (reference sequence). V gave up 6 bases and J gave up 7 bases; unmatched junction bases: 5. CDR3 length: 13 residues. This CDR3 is CASSRRGPQPQHF. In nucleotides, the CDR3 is TGTGCCAGCAGCCGCAGGGGGCCACAGCCCCAGCATTTT.

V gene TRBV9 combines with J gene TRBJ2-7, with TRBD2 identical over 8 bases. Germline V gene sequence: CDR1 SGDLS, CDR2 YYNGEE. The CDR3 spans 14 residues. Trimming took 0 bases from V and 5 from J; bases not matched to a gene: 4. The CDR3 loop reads CASSVESGSNEQYF. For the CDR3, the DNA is TGTGCCAGCAGCGTAGAAAGCGGGAGCAACGAGCAGTACTTC.